This T cell receptor beta chain was sequenced in a study of cytomegalovirus exposure and HLA in healthy donors. Across the whole study: Unique TCR beta sequences numbering approximately 120 million came from some 200 million T cells in an earlier analysis.

The CDR3 sequence is 16 residues long. Trimming cost V 3 bases and J 4 bases; bases outside gene matches: 4. The germline V gene encodes CDR1 SGHNT and CDR2 YYREEE (reference sequence). On this clone itself: Its antigen is unidentified.

Points from the study as a whole: TCR beta V- and J-gene trimming, according to a later analysis, was linked to a missense DCLRE1C variant.

Healthy individuals who donated bone marrow served as the donors. PCR used 60 Vbeta primers and 13 Jbeta primers. Measured with immunoSEQ multiplex PCR; TCRdb has only the in-frame clones, and not every one. The data contain 80,000 to 100,000 clones, roughly 73% of them seen just once; the ten biggest clones take up approximately 3.5%. This clonotype was sampled from a man in his forties in good health and CMV-seronegative. The J gene is TRBJ2-2, the V gene TRBV5-4, with 12 positions matching TRBD1. The sample comprised PBMCs. The CDR3 DNA sequence: TGTGCCAGCAGCTCGGGGACAGGGGGCCGCACCGGGGAGCTGTTTTTT. Protein sequence: CASSSGTGGRTGELFF.